The 29 T cell receptor beta chains below all came from one sample that was sequenced in a study of blood T cells in healthy people across ages. A sample-barcoded 5' primer and a J-beta primer mix were used in a second PCR of roughly 6 to 11 cycles. MiXCR, run by TCRdb on the 5' RACE reads, gives a single entry per CDR3 protein. The sample carries fewer than 1,200,000 distinct CDR3 sequences, about 25% recorded once. The sample was also linked to a second study, of T cells of mothers and their children.

Input material: blood. The receptors come from a girl aged 2 to 9 in good health.

V is TRBV27 and J is TRBJ2-5; a possible D gene is TRBD1 (6 bases). The end of the DNA is better explained by TRBJ2-7, so the J call may be wrong. Germline V gives CDR1 MNHEY, CDR2 SMNVEV (reference sequence). CDR3 length: 16 amino acids. The CDR3 coding sequence is TGTGCCAGCAGTTTTACGGCGGACAGCCTTACCTACGAGCAGTACTTC. Its translation is CASSFTADSLTYEQYF.

The chain carries TRBV29-1 and TRBJ2-7, with TRBD1 matching over 7 bases. Per germline, CDR1 SQVTM and CDR2 ANQGSEA. J lost 3 bases, V lost 4 bases, and 15 bases had no gene match. This CDR3 region has 16 residues. DNA of the CDR3: TGCAGCGTTGGTGGAGGACAGGACACCCAAAACTACGAGCAGTACTTC. This encodes CSVGGGQDTQNYEQYF.

This clonotype appeared a few times. This chain joins TRBV5-1 and TRBJ1-4, with unresolved D. V was trimmed by 4 bases and J by 8 bases, leaving 18 bases between them. Per the germline V gene, CDR1 is SGHRS and CDR2 is YFSETQ. This CDR3 is built from 15 residues. CDR3: CASSPQTDPGEKLFF. The DNA of the CDR3 is TGCGCCAGCAGCCCCCAGACCGACCCGGGAGAAAAACTGTTTTTT.

This clonotype was seen more than once but under ten times. The chain links TRBV7-9 to TRBJ2-1; D possibly corresponds to TRBD2 (5 bases). The DNA end lines up better with TRBJ2-7; the J call may be wrong. CDR1 is SEHNR and CDR2 is FQNEAQ in the germline V gene (reference sequence). The CDR3 is 14 amino acids. CDR3 amino acids: CASSFTSRGYEQYF. CDR3 DNA sequence: TGTGCCAGCAGCTTTACTAGTCGGGGCTACGAGCAGTACTTC.

This clonotype appeared a few times. The chain links TRBV20-1 to TRBJ2-5, with a tentative D call TRBD1 (7 bases). Trimming took off 6 bases at V and 3 bases at J, with 14 bases between the two ends. CDR1 and CDR2 (germline): DFQATT, SNEGSKA (reference sequence). This CDR3 contains 13 residues. This CDR3 reads CSALAGGKETQYF. The CDR3 bases are TGCAGTGCCCTGGCAGGGGGGAAAGAGACCCAGTACTTC.

V gene TRBV3-1 combines with J gene TRBJ2-5; D call uncertain. The J call may be faulty, since TRBJ2-1 better matches the DNA end. CDR3 size: 15 residues. Germline lookup yields CDR1 LGHDT and CDR2 YNNKEL (reference sequence). The CDR3 is CASSQEQLNWNEQFF. The CDR3 DNA reads TGTGCCAGCAGCCAAGAACAGCTGAATTGGAATGAGCAGTTCTTC.

The V call is TRBV4-2, the J call TRBJ2-5; D is unclear. The V gene's germline CDR1 is LGHNA and CDR2 YNFKEQ. V lost 0 bases to trimming and J lost 4 bases, with 15 bases between them. This CDR3 region has 16 residues. The CDR3 protein is CASSQEAPQPRETQYF. CDR3 nucleotide sequence: TGTGCCAGCAGCCAAGAAGCACCACAACCCCGAGAGACCCAGTACTTC.

The chain carries TRBV28 and TRBJ1-1; maybe TRBD1 (5 bases). The CDR3 is 14 amino acids. Trimming removed 7 bases at V and 3 bases at J, with 15 bases between. Germline values: CDR1 MDHEN, CDR2 SYDVKM. CDR3 sequence (DNA): TGTGCCAGCACTTCCGACAGCCTCTACACTGAAGCTTTCTTT. The encoded protein is CASTSDSLYTEAFF.

The chain uses TRBV12-3 or TRBV12-4 and TRBJ2-4; D perhaps matches TRBD2 (5 bases). This CDR3 is 14 amino acids long. The V and J ends lost 6 bases and 5 bases respectively, with 14 bases between them. The CDR3 DNA follows: TGTGCCAGCAGCCGAGAGGACTCTGAAAACATTCAGTACTTC. It is translated as CASSREDSENIQYF.

This clonotype was observed a few times. The V and J genes are TRBV9 and TRBJ2-5; a weak D match, TRBD2 (6 bases). From germline, CDR1 is SGDLS and CDR2 YYNGEE. The CDR3 consists of 15 residues. V was clipped by 2 bases and J by 0 bases, with 11 bases between them. For the CDR3, the DNA is TGTGCCAGCAGCGTGGCGGAGGGCCACCAAGAGACCCAGTACTTC. This encodes CASSVAEGHQETQYF.

This clonotype was counted between two and nine times. The rearrangement joins TRBV7-9 to TRBJ2-7; 9 bases map to TRBD1. The CDR3 consists of 15 residues. Germline CDR1 reads SEHNR; CDR2 reads FQNEAQ (reference sequence). With 8 bases clipped from V and 3 bases from J, the junction kept 11 bases outside the gene matches. The CDR3 loop reads CASASSRDRVYEQYF. The CDR3 DNA sequence: TGTGCCAGCGCCAGTAGCCGGGACAGGGTCTACGAGCAGTACTTC. Drawing the rest from reference TRBV7-9 and TRBJ2-7, the complete variable domain is DTGVSQNPRHKITKRGQNVTFRCDPISEHNRLYWYRQTLGQGPEFLTYFQNEAQLEKSRLLSDRFSAERPKGSFSTLEIQRTEQGDSAMYLCASASSRDRVYEQYFGPGTRLTVT.

This chain links TRBV27 with TRBJ1-1, with a tentative D call TRBD1 (5 bases). Germline loops: CDR1 MNHEY, CDR2 SMNVEV (reference sequence). The CDR3 has 14 amino acids. The ends were cut back, 1 base at V and 1 base at J, with 7 bases in the middle. Here the CDR3 reads CASSLFTGNTEAFF. CDR3 nucleotides: TGTGCCAGCAGTTTATTTACAGGGAACACTGAAGCTTTCTTT.

About this clonotype: Since the CDR3 does not end with the conserved phenylalanine or tryptophan, this likely comes from a read error. Here the CDR3 DNA reads TGCAGCGTAGACAGGATGATTGACTATGGCTACACCCTC. Translated, it gives CSVDRMIDYGYTL. This chain joins TRBV29-1 and TRBJ1-2, with D possibly matching TRBD1 (6 bases). The germline CDR1 and CDR2 sequences are SQVTM and ANQGSEA. V lost 6 bases and J lost 3, with 14 bases in between. The CDR3 covers 13 residues.

This clonotype was detected a few times. DNA of the CDR3: TGTGCCAGCAGTTTAAACAGAGATCAAGAGACCCAGTACTTC. Protein product: CASSLNRDQETQYF. The chain couples TRBV27 to TRBJ2-5, with D unclear. Germline V CDR1 and CDR2: MNHEY, SMNVEV (reference sequence). The V end was cut by 2 bases, the J end by 2 bases, with 9 bases between. The CDR3 is 14 amino acids.

The chain carries TRBV4-1 and TRBJ2-5; 7 nucleotides line up with TRBD1. Per the germline V gene, CDR1 is MGHRA and CDR2 is YSYEKL. Trimming removed 4 bases from V and 5 bases from J; junction bases left unmatched: 10. This CDR3 has 15 amino acids. In DNA, the CDR3 is TGCGCCAGCAGCCTCCTTATAGGGGGCAGGGAGACCCAGTACTTC. This sequence encodes CASSLLIGGRETQYF.

This clonotype came up a few times. This chain connects TRBV3-1 to TRBJ2-3, with D maybe TRBD2 (5 bases). The V and J ends lost 3 bases and 14 bases respectively, with 24 bases between them. There are 15 residues in the CDR3. Germline V CDR1 and CDR2: LGHDT, YNNKEL (reference sequence). DNA for the CDR3: TGTGCCAGCAGCCAGATTATCGGATCTAGCAATTTAGTGTATTTT. Encoded protein: CASSQIIGSSNLVYF.

This clonotype was found a few times. This chain links TRBV20-1 with TRBJ2-1; maybe TRBD2 (6 bases). This CDR3 region has 11 residues. V was pared by 5 bases and J by 7 bases, with 9 bases between. Germline V lookup: CDR1 DFQATT, CDR2 SNEGSKA (reference sequence). CDR3: CSAPRGNEQFF. The CDR3 DNA follows: TGCAGTGCTCCGCGGGGTAATGAGCAGTTCTTC.

This clonotype was detected a few times. The rearrangement uses TRBV20-1 and TRBJ1-4; TRBD1 matches 7 bases. Trimming removed 7 bases from V and 8 bases from J; junction bases left unmatched: 13. The germline V gene has CDR1 DFQATT and CDR2 SNEGSKA (reference sequence). This CDR3 has 14 residues. CDR3 amino acids: CSGLTPGGGEKLFF. CDR3 in DNA: TGCAGTGGACTAACCCCAGGGGGGGGGGAAAAACTGTTTTTT.

The CDR3 loop reads CSVGSVGGHEQFF. The CDR3 region has the DNA TGCAGCGTTGGTTCCGTCGGGGGGCATGAGCAGTTCTTC. This rearrangement joins TRBV29-1 to TRBJ2-5, with TRBD2 as a possible D gene (7 bases). The end of the DNA aligns better with TRBJ2-1, so the J call may be wrong. The CDR3 runs 13 residues. Germline V lookup: CDR1 SQVTM, CDR2 ANQGSEA.

The chain has TRBV7-3 and TRBJ2-1, with 10 bases matching TRBD2. Per germline, CDR1 SGHTA and CDR2 FQGTGA. The CDR3 runs 16 residues. V was clipped by 5 bases and J by 0 bases; unmatched bases: 4. The CDR3 DNA is TGTGCCAGCAGCACGACTAGCGGGTACTCCTACAATGAGCAGTTCTTC. Protein: CASSTTSGYSYNEQFF.

This clonotype showed up just a few times. CDR3 in DNA: TGCAGCGTTGAGGGTTCCCTACCTGAGCAGTTCTTC. Its protein product is CSVEGSLPEQFF. The chain recombines TRBV29-1 with TRBJ2-1; D gene ambiguous. CDR1 is SQVTM, CDR2 ANQGSEA, per germline. The CDR3 is made up of 12 amino acids. Trimming removed 3 bases at V and 9 bases at J, with 12 bases between.

This clonotype has ten or more counts. The chain couples TRBV4-2 to TRBJ2-1; D not resolved. V gave up 0 bases and J gave up 8 bases, with 5 bases separating them. The length of the CDR3 is 12 residues. Germline V gene sequence: CDR1 LGHNA, CDR2 YNFKEQ. The CDR3 nucleotides are TGTGCCAGCAGCCAAGATCAGGATGAGCAGTTCTTC. Protein: CASSQDQDEQFF.

The chain combines TRBV5-6 with TRBJ1-4; a weak D match, TRBD1 (5 bases). The CDR3 length is 13 residues. CDR1 is SGHDT and CDR2 is YYEEEE in the germline V gene. Trimming stripped 0 bases from V and 8 bases from J, with 8 bases between. The CDR3 DNA is TGTGCCAGCAGCTTGGAGAGGGGAGAAAAACTGTTTTTT. This encodes CASSLERGEKLFF.

This chain joins TRBV7-8 and TRBJ2-3; D is unclear. CDR1 and CDR2 from the germline V gene are SGHVS and FQNEAQ. V dropped 4 bases and J dropped 8 bases, with 19 bases sitting between them. The CDR3 runs 15 residues. For the CDR3, the DNA is TGTGCCAGCAGCTCCCGGGTAGGAGCCCCAGGTACGCAGTATTTT. This encodes CASSSRVGAPGTQYF. Looking up the rest from reference TRBV7-8 and TRBJ2-3 gives the full variable domain: GAGVSQSPRYKVAKRGQDVALRCDPISGHVSLFWYQQALGQGPEFLTYFQNEAQLDKSGLPSDRFFAERPEGSVSTLKIQRTQQEDSAVYLCASSSRVGAPGTQYFGPGTRLTVL.

At least ten counts were recorded for this clonotype. V is TRBV12-3 or TRBV12-4 and J is TRBJ1-2; D gene uncertain. V gave up 7 bases and J gave up 8 bases, with 20 bases separating them. This CDR3 comprises 14 residues. CDR3 in amino acids: CASTSSGPRNGYTF. CDR3 coding DNA: TGTGCCAGCACCTCATCCGGACCTCGGAACGGCTACACCTTC.

The rearrangement joins TRBV15 to TRBJ2-4, with a weak D call TRBD2 (7 bases). In germline, CDR1 is LNHNV, CDR2 YYDKDF (reference sequence). This CDR3 comprises 16 residues. The V end lost 1 base, the J end lost 3 bases, and 13 bases lay between the germline ends. CDR3 sequence reads: CATSRGGGAGKNIQYF. In nucleotides, the CDR3 is TGTGCCACCAGCAGAGGAGGGGGGGCAGGCAAAAACATTCAGTACTTC.

The J gene is TRBJ1-2, the V gene TRBV6-1; possible D gene TRBD1, 5 bases. V was pared by 7 bases and J by 6 bases, with 15 bases between. Germline CDR1 and CDR2: MNHNS and SASEGT. The CDR3 length is 13 residues. CDR3 DNA sequence: TGTGCCAGCATAATGAGACAGAGTGATGGCTACACCTTC. Amino acid sequence: CASIMRQSDGYTF.

The V call is TRBV27, the J call TRBJ2-7, with D perhaps assigned TRBD1 or TRBD2 (6 bases each). V was pared by 6 bases and J by 5 bases, with 20 bases between. CDR1 and CDR2 (germline): MNHEY, SMNVEV (reference sequence). The CDR3 contains 15 residues. CDR3 sequence: CASSVPGGPMHEQYF. Here the CDR3 DNA reads TGTGCCAGCAGCGTACCTGGGGGGCCTATGCACGAGCAGTACTTC.

This clonotype was observed a few times. This sequence joins TRBV20-1 and TRBJ2-4; perhaps TRBD2 as D (5 bases). The V and J ends lost 1 base and 7 bases respectively, with 8 bases between them. There are 12 residues in the CDR3. From germline, CDR1 is DFQATT and CDR2 SNEGSKA (reference sequence). Here the CDR3 DNA reads TGCAGTGCTAGAGCCGGGGAGAACATTCAGTACTTC. This translates into CSARAGENIQYF.